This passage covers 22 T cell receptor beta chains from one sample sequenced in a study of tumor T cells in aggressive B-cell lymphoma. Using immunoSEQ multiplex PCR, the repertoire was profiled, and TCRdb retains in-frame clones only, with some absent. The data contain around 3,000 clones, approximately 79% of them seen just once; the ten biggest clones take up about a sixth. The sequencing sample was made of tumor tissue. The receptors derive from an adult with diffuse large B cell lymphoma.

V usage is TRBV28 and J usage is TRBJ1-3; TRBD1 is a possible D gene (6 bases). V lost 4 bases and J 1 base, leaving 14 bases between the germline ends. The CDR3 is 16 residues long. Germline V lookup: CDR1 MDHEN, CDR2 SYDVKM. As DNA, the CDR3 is TGTGCCAGCAGTTCCCCTCAGGGGTCATCTGGAAACACCATATATTTT. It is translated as CASSSPQGSSGNTIYF.

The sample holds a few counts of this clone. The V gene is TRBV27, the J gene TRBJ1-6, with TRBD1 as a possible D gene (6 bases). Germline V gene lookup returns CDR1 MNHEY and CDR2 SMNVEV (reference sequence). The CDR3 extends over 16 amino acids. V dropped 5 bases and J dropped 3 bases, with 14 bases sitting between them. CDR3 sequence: CASSPTIRGYNSPLHF. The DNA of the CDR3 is TGTGCCAGCAGTCCAACAATCAGGGGCTATAATTCACCCCTCCACTTT.

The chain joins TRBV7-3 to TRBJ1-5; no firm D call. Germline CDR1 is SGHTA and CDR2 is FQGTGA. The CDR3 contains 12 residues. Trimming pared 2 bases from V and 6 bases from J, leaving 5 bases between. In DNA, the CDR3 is TGTGCCAGCAGCTTACCGGGTCAGCCCCAGCATTTT. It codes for CASSLPGQPQHF.

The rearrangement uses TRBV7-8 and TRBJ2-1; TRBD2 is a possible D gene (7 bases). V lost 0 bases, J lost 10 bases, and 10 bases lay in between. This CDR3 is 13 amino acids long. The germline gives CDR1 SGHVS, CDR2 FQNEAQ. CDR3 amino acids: CASSLARGGEQFF. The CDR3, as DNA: TGTGCCAGCAGCTTAGCGAGGGGGGGCGAGCAGTTCTTC.

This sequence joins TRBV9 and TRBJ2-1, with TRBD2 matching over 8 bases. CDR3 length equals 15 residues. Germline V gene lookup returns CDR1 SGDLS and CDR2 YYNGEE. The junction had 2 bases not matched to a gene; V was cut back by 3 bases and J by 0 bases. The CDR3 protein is CASSAGTSSYNEQFF. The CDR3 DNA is TGTGCCAGCAGCGCCGGGACTAGCTCCTACAATGAGCAGTTCTTC.

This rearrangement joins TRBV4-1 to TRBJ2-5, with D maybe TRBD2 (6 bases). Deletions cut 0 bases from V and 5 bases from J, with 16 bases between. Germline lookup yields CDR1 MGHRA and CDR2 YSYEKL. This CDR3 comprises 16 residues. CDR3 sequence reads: CASSQDPGGARETQYF. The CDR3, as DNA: TGCGCCAGCAGCCAAGATCCCGGAGGGGCCAGGGAGACCCAGTACTTC.

The chain's CDR3 is CASSFGEAYEQYF. CDR3 nucleotides: TGTGCCAGCAGCTTCGGGGAGGCCTACGAGCAGTACTTC. The chain couples TRBV7-9 to TRBJ2-7, with D possibly matching TRBD2 (6 bases). V was shortened by 3 bases and J by 2 bases, with 8 bases between the two germline ends. The CDR3 runs to 13 residues. Germline CDR1 and CDR2: SEHNR and FQNEAQ (reference sequence).

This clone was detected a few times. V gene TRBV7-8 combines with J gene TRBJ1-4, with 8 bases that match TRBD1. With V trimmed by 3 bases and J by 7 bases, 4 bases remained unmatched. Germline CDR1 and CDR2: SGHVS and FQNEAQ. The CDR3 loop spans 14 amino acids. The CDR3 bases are TGTGCCAGCAGCTTGGGCAGGGGGCTTGAAAAACTGTTTTTT. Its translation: CASSLGRGLEKLFF.

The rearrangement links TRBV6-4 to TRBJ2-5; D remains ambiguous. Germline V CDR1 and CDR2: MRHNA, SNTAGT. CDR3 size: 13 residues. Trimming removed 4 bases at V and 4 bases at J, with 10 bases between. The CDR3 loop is CASSANLRETQYF. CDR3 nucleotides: TGTGCCAGCAGTGCCAACTTAAGAGAGACCCAGTACTTC.

The CDR3 DNA follows: TGTGCCAGCACTCCCGGACAGGGGGACGGTACCTACGAGCAGTACTTC. It codes for CASTPGQGDGTYEQYF. The chain couples TRBV7-9 to TRBJ2-7; 10 bases fit TRBD1. Germline values: CDR1 SEHNR, CDR2 FQNEAQ (reference sequence). This CDR3 has 16 residues. Germline trimming cut 7 bases from V and 2 bases from J; bases unmatched to any gene: 11.

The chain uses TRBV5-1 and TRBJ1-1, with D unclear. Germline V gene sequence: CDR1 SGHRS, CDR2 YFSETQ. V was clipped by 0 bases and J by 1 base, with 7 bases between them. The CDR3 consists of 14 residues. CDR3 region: CASSLVTGNTEAFF. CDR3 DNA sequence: TGCGCCAGCAGCTTGGTCACGGGGAACACTGAAGCTTTCTTT. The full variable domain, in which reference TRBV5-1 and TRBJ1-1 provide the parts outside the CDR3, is KAGVTQTPRYLIKTRGQQVTLSCSPISGHRSVSWYQQTPGQGLQFLFEYFSETQRNKGNFPGRFSGRQFSNSRSEMNVSTLELGDSALYLCASSLVTGNTEAFFGQGTRLTVV.

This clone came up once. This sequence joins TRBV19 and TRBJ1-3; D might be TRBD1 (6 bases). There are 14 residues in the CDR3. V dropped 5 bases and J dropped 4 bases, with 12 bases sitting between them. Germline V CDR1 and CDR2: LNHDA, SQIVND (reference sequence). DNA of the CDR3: TGTGCCAGTAGTCGGCAGGGGCCCGGAAACACCATATATTTT. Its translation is CASSRQGPGNTIYF.

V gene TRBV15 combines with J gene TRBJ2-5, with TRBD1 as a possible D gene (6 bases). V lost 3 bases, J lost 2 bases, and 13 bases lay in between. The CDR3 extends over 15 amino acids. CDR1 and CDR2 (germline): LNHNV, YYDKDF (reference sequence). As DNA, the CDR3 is TGTGCCACCAGCAGGAGGACAGTGACTCAAGAGACCCAGTACTTC. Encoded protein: CATSRRTVTQETQYF.

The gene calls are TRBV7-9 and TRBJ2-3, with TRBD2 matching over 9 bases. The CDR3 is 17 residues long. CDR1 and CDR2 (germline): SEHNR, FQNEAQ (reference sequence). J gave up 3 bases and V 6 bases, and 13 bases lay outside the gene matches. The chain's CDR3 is CASSYNRLAAVTDTQYF. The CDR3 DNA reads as TGTGCCAGCAGTTACAACCGACTAGCGGCAGTTACAGATACGCAGTATTTT.

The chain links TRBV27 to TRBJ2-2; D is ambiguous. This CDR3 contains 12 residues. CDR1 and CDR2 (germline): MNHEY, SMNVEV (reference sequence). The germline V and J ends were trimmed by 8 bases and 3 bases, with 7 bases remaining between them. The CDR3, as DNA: TGTGCCAGCCTGACTTACACCGGGGAGCTGTTTTTT. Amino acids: CASLTYTGELFF.

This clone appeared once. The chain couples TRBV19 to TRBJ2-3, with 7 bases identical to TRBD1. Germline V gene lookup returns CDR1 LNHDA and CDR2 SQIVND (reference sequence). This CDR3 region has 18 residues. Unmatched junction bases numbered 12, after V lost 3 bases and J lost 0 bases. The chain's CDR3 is CASSIDNAGGLSTDTQYF. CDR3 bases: TGTGCCAGTAGTATCGATAACGCAGGGGGATTAAGCACAGATACGCAGTATTTT.

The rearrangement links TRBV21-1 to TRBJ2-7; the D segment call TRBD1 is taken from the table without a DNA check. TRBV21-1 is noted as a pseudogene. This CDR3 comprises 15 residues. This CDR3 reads CASSRWDRVVYEQYF. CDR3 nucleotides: TGTGCCAGCAGCAGATGGGACAGGGTGGTTTACGAGCAGTACTTC.

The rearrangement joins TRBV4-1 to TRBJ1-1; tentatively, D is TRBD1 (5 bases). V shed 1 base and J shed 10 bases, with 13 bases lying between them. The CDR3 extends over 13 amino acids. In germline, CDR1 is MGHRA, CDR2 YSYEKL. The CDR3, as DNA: TGCGCCAGCAGCCAAGCGGCGGGGCCTAGAGCTTTCTTT. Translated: CASSQAAGPRAFF.

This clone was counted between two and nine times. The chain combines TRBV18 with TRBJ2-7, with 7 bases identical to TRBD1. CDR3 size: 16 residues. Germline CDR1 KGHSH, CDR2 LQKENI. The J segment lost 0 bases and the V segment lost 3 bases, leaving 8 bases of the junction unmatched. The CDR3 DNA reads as TGTGCCAGCTCACCGCTGGGACAGCAGAGCTCCTACGAGCAGTACTTC. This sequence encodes CASSPLGQQSSYEQYF.

As DNA, the CDR3 is TGTGCCAGCAAGCGGCTAGCGGGGTCTACAGATACGCAGTATTTT. It yields the protein CASKRLAGSTDTQYF. The gene calls are TRBV2 and TRBJ2-3; 9 nucleotides agree with TRBD2. V shed 7 bases and J 3 bases; nucleotides not matched to a gene: 8. Germline V lookup: CDR1 SNHLY, CDR2 FYNNEI. This CDR3 has 15 amino acids.

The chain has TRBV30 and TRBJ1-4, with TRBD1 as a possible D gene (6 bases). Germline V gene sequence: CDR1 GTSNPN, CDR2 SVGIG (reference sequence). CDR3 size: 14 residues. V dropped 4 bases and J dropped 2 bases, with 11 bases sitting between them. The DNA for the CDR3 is TGTGCCTGGACTGGGGGGGCGACTAATGAAAAACTGTTTTTT. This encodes CAWTGGATNEKLFF.

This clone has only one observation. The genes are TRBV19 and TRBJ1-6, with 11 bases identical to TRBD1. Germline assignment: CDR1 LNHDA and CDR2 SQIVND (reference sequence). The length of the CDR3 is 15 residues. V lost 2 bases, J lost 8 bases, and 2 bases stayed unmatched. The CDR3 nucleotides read TGTGCCAGTAGTATACGGGACAGGGGGTATTCACCCCTCCACTTT. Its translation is CASSIRDRGYSPLHF.